These 2 T cell receptor beta chains were sequenced from one sample in a study of blood T cell repertoires in COVID-19. Using immunoSEQ multiplex PCR, the repertoire was profiled, and TCRdb retains in-frame clones only, with some absent. The sample yields about 270,000 clones, approximately 86% seen once. The sample was peripheral blood. All receptors derive from a woman in her seventies with COVID-19, enrolled during active disease.

The V call is TRBV11-2, the J call TRBJ1-4; D is unresolved. The CDR3 extends over 14 amino acids. The germline V gene encodes CDR1 SGHAT and CDR2 FQNNGV. The V end was cut by 1 base, the J end by 11 bases, with 14 bases between. CDR3 protein: CASSLGRLSAKLFF. The CDR3 DNA is TGTGCCAGCAGCTTAGGACGCCTGAGCGCGAAACTGTTTTTT. The variable domain in full, completed from reference TRBV11-2 and TRBJ1-4, reads EAGVAQSPRYKIIEKRQSVAFWCNPISGHATLYWYQQILGQGPKLLIQFQNNGVVDDSQLPKDRFSAERLKGVDSTLKIQPAKLEDSAVYLCASSLGRLSAKLFFGSGTQLSVL.

The sample holds one count of this clone. The chain couples TRBV7-9 to TRBJ1-6; no definite D call. The CDR3 spans 15 residues. Germline loops: CDR1 SEHNR, CDR2 FQNEAQ (reference sequence). Trimming cost V 2 bases and J 5 bases, with 10 bases left between them. The CDR3 DNA sequence: TGTGCCAGCAGCTTATTAAGCGGGGATAATTCACCCCTCCACTTT. It codes for CASSLLSGDNSPLHF.